Listed here are 23 T cell receptor beta chains from one sample, sequenced in a study of metastatic and nonmetastatic thyroid tumors. TCRdb recomputed clones from the PCR reads via MiXCR. Of over 20,000 clones in the sample, 20% to 30% are singletons; the top ten hold approximately 12%. Each patient came to thyroid surgery without any prior treatment (of any kind). Sequencing used tumor tissue. The receptors here all came from a male donor with papillary thyroid cancer or a benign thyroid nodule (not recorded which). Some clones in this sample may be carry-over from other donors' samples.

Many counts were recorded for this clone. The genes are TRBV30 and TRBJ2-7, with 12 bases lining up with TRBD2. This CDR3 is 15 amino acids long. In germline, CDR1 is GTSNPN, CDR2 SVGIG (reference sequence). The CDR3 DNA reads as TGTGCTTATTACCGACTAGCGGGAGACTCCTACGAGCAGTACTTC. This codes for CAYYRLAGDSYEQYF.

V usage is TRBV20-1 and J usage is TRBJ2-1; D unclear. The germline gives CDR1 DFQATT, CDR2 SNEGSKA (reference sequence). The CDR3 covers 14 residues. V lost 6 bases and J lost 4, with 16 bases in between. CDR3 coding DNA: TGCAGTGCCGGGCGAGCTGGATGGTACAATGAGCAGTTCTTC. Protein product: CSAGRAGWYNEQFF.

The genes are TRBV28 and TRBJ2-1; 7 nucleotides match TRBD2. V shed 5 bases, J shed 4 bases, and the junction held 8 bases outside the gene matches. Germline lookup yields CDR1 MDHEN and CDR2 SYDVKM. The CDR3 totals 15 residues. The CDR3 here is CASSPLSGKYNEQFF. Here the CDR3 DNA reads TGTGCCAGCAGTCCCCTAAGCGGGAAATACAATGAGCAGTTCTTC.

In this sample, this clone is medium-sized. The rearrangement links TRBV25-1 to TRBJ2-7, with 8 bases that match TRBD1. Trimming removed 4 bases from V and 0 bases from J; junction bases left unmatched: 11. This CDR3 comprises 17 residues. The V gene's germline CDR1 is MGHDK and CDR2 SYGVNS. The CDR3 here is CASSGTSRDRFSYEQYF. The CDR3 DNA is TGTGCCAGCAGTGGGACGTCCCGGGACAGGTTCTCCTACGAGCAGTACTTC.

This rearrangement joins TRBV7-8 to TRBJ2-5; 8 bases are shared with TRBD2. Germline CDR1 SGHVS, CDR2 FQNEAQ. J was trimmed by 4 bases and V by 1 base; bases with no gene match: 8. The CDR3 loop spans 16 amino acids. The CDR3 spells CASSLGTGGRGETQYF. CDR3 in DNA: TGTGCCAGCAGCTTAGGGACGGGGGGGCGTGGAGAGACCCAGTACTTC.

This clone has at least ten counts. This chain uses TRBV5-4 with TRBJ1-1; D perhaps matches TRBD1 (5 bases). Trimming cost V 0 bases and J 2 bases, with 5 bases left between them. This CDR3 is built from 13 residues. Germline V gene sequence: CDR1 SGHNT, CDR2 YYREEE (reference sequence). The CDR3 loop is CASSLGTNTEAFF. DNA of the CDR3: TGTGCCAGCAGCTTGGGGACAAACACTGAAGCTTTCTTT.

The sample holds many counts of this clone. The V call is TRBV10-1, the J call TRBJ2-1; D might be TRBD1 (7 bases). Germline V gives CDR1 WNHNN, CDR2 SYGVQD (reference sequence). The CDR3 length is 13 residues. The V and J ends lost 0 bases and 12 bases respectively, with 12 bases between them. DNA of the CDR3: TGCGCCAGCAGTGAGTCGCGGGACAGAATGCAGTTCTTC. Protein product: CASSESRDRMQFF.

This clone was seen a few times. The CDR3 DNA is TGTGCCAGCAGTCCGGCGACTTTCACAGATACGCAGTATTTT. It specifies CASSPATFTDTQYF. V and J are TRBV12-3 or TRBV12-4 and TRBJ2-3; D is undetermined. Trimming stripped 5 bases from V and 2 bases from J, with 11 bases between. CDR3 length equals 14 residues.

This clone was seen ten or more times. This rearrangement joins TRBV28 to TRBJ2-1, with a weak D call TRBD1 (6 bases). Trimming took 5 bases from V and 0 from J, leaving 14 bases between them. This CDR3 has 16 amino acids. Germline CDR1 is MDHEN and CDR2 is SYDVKM. CDR3 in amino acids: CASSRRQAGSYNEQFF. CDR3 nucleotides: TGTGCCAGCAGTCGAAGACAGGCCGGCTCCTACAATGAGCAGTTCTTC.

The chain uses TRBV9 and TRBJ2-7, with D tentatively TRBD1 (5 bases). CDR1 and CDR2 (germline): SGDLS, YYNGEE. This CDR3 spans 14 amino acids. Deletions cut 4 bases from V and 6 bases from J, with 17 bases between. The DNA for the CDR3 is TGTGCCAGCAGCCCCCGCGGCCCCCAGGGCGAGCAGTACTTC. This translates into CASSPRGPQGEQYF. Supplemented by reference TRBV9 and TRBJ2-7, the full variable domain reads DSGVTQTPKHLITATGQRVTLRCSPRSGDLSVYWYQQSLDQGLQFLIQYYNGEERAKGNILERFSAQQFPDLHSELNLSSLELGDSALYFCASSPRGPQGEQYFGPGTRLTVT.

This clone was seen a few times. A much larger clone lies a single base off, so this may be a read error. The same CDR3 is also encoded by other DNA sequences in this sample. The chain combines TRBV28 with TRBJ1-4; 11 positions agree with TRBD1. The CDR3 is 15 residues long. Germline CDR1 is MDHEN and CDR2 is SYDVKM. Trimming took 6 bases from V and 13 from J; bases not matched to a gene: 13. This chain's CDR3 is CASSSPGQGGWRLFF. The CDR3 region has the DNA TGTGCCAGCAGCTCCCCGGGACAGGGGGGTTGGAGACTGTTTTTT.

This clone came up many times. CDR3 protein: CASSRQTSASTDTQYF. The CDR3 nucleotides read TGCGCCAGCAGCCGACAAACCAGCGCGAGCACAGATACGCAGTATTTT. The chain couples TRBV5-1 to TRBJ2-3; D gene uncertain. The V end was cut by 4 bases, the J end by 0 bases, with 15 bases between. Germline V gives CDR1 SGHRS, CDR2 YFSETQ. CDR3 length: 16 residues.

This clone ranks as medium-sized. V and J are TRBV7-2 and TRBJ2-2, with D tentatively TRBD1 (5 bases). V lost 0 bases and J 5 bases, leaving 7 bases between the germline ends. The germline V gene encodes CDR1 SGHTA and CDR2 FQGNSA. The CDR3 sequence is 14 residues long. For the CDR3, the DNA is TGTGCCAGCAGCTTAGCATCAGGGACCGGGGAGCTGTTTTTT. Its protein is CASSLASGTGELFF. The full variable domain, in which reference TRBV7-2 and TRBJ2-2 provide the parts outside the CDR3, is GAGVSQSPSNKVTEKGKDVELRCDPISGHTALYWYRQSLGQGLEFLIYFQGNSAPDKSGLPSDRFSAERTGGSVSTLTIQRTQQEDSAVYLCASSLASGTGELFFGEGSRLTVL.

This clone was counted between two and nine times. V usage is TRBV2 and J usage is TRBJ2-7; TRBD2 might be the D (7 bases). This CDR3 contains 15 residues. Trimming took off 4 bases at V and 2 bases at J, with 15 bases between the two ends. The germline V gene encodes CDR1 SNHLY and CDR2 FYNNEI. CDR3 loop: CASSVGRGGTYEQYF. In nucleotides, the CDR3 is TGTGCCAGCAGTGTGGGGAGGGGGGGTACCTACGAGCAGTACTTC.

Many counts were recorded for this clone. This chain links TRBV6-5 with TRBJ2-2; 7 bases align to TRBD1. CDR3 length: 18 residues. With 5 bases clipped from V and 1 base from J, the junction kept 13 bases outside the gene matches. Germline V lookup: CDR1 MNHEY, CDR2 SVGAGI. In DNA, the CDR3 is TGTGCCAGCAGTCCAGGGGAGACCGGGACAGAGAACACCGGGGAGCTGTTTTTT. Translating it yields CASSPGETGTENTGELFF.

For this clone: This clone may be a read error of a much larger clone one base away. V is TRBV2 and J is TRBJ1-2; tentative D call: TRBD1 (5 bases). Germline loops: CDR1 SNHLY, CDR2 FYNNEI. The CDR3 spans 13 residues. V was cut by 4 bases and J by 7 bases, with 13 bases left in between. CDR3 residues: CASSGDGTGGYTF. The CDR3 bases are TGTGCCAGCAGTGGGGACGGGACGGGTGGCTACACCTTC. Based on the CDR3 plus reference TRBV2 and TRBJ1-2, the full variable domain is EPEVTQTPSHQVTQMGQEVILRCVPISNHLYFYWYRQILGQKVEFLVSFYNNEISEKSEIFDDQFSVERPDGSNFTLKIRSTKLEDSAMYFCASSGDGTGGYTFGSGTRLTVV.

This clone was seen repeatedly, ten times or more. This sequence joins TRBV5-1 and TRBJ2-1; 8 bases agree with TRBD2. Germline assignment: CDR1 SGHRS and CDR2 YFSETQ. V lost 1 base and J lost 7; bases outside the gene matches: 7. The CDR3 totals 15 residues. Written as DNA, the CDR3 is TGCGCCAGCAGCTTGCATCTTACTAGCGGTAATGAGCAGTTCTTC. It specifies CASSLHLTSGNEQFF.

This clone occurred many times. The chain recombines TRBV28 with TRBJ2-3; D not certain. Germline V gene data show CDR1 as MDHEN and CDR2 as SYDVKM. The CDR3 loop spans 15 amino acids. The germline V and J ends were trimmed by 1 base and 2 bases, with 10 bases remaining between them. CDR3 coding DNA: TGTGCCAGCAGTTTATCTCAGACAAACACAGATACGCAGTATTTT. This sequence encodes CASSLSQTNTDTQYF.

This clone was detected many times. V usage is TRBV20-1 and J usage is TRBJ2-1, with a possible D match to TRBD1 (5 bases). The CDR3 extends over 13 amino acids. V was clipped by 5 bases and J by 2 bases, with 10 bases between them. The germline gives CDR1 DFQATT, CDR2 SNEGSKA (reference sequence). The CDR3: CSALGVAYNEQFF. The CDR3 coding sequence is TGCAGTGCTTTAGGGGTCGCCTACAATGAGCAGTTCTTC.

V and J are TRBV7-2 and TRBJ2-7; D is uncertain. Trimming pared 3 bases from V and 0 bases from J, leaving 6 bases between. The CDR3 spans 13 residues. The germline V gene has CDR1 SGHTA and CDR2 FQGNSA. The CDR3 nucleotides are TGTGCCAGCAGCTTGAAGGGCTCCTACGAGCAGTACTTC. This codes for CASSLKGSYEQYF.

This clone has a count of ten or more. In DNA, the CDR3 is TGTGCCAGCTCACCACCGGGACTAGCGGGAGTGGCAGATACGCAGTATTTT. Protein: CASSPPGLAGVADTQYF. V is TRBV18 and J is TRBJ2-3; 14 bases fit TRBD2. V was clipped by 0 bases and J by 4 bases; unmatched bases: 3. There are 17 residues in the CDR3. Germline CDR1 reads KGHSH; CDR2 reads LQKENI.

As to this clone: Being one base from a much bigger clone, this may be a read error. The chain couples TRBV5-6 to TRBJ2-1; D remains ambiguous. CDR1 is SGHDT and CDR2 is YYEEEE in the germline V gene. The CDR3 consists of 14 residues. The CDR3 reads CASSLARNYSEQFF. The DNA of the CDR3 is TGTGCCAGCAGCTTGGCCCGAAATTACAGTGAGCAGTTCTTC.

On this clone: Relative to the germline gene, one junction end is altered; a read error may explain this. The chain joins TRBV4-1 to TRBJ1-6, with no clear D. The germline gives CDR1 MGHRA, CDR2 YSYEKL. The CDR3 is made up of 14 amino acids. CDR3 sequence reads: CSSSPPESCSPLHF. The CDR3 bases are TGCTCCAGCAGCCCGCCCGAGTCCTGTTCACCCCTCCACTTT.